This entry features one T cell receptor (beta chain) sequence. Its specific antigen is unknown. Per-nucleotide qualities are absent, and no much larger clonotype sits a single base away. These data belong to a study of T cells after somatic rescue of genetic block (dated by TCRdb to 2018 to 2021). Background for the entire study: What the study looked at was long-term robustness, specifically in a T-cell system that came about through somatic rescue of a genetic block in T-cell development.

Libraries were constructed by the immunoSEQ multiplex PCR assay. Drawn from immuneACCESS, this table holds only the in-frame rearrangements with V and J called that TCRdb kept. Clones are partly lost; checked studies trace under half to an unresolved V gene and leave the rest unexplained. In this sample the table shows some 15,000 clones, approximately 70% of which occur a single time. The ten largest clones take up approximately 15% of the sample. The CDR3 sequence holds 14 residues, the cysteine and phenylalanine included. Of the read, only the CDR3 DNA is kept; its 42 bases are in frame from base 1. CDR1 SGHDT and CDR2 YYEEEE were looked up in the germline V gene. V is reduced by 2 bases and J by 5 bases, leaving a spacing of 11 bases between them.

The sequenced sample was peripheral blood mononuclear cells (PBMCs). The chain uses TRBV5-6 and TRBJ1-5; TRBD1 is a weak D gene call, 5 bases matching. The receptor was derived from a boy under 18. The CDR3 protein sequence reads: CASSFGDSHQPQHF. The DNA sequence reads TGTGCCAGCAGCTTCGGGGACTCACATCAGCCCCAGCATTTT.